One and the same sample provided the 18 T cell receptor beta chains below, sequenced in a study of spatial heterogeneity in lung cancer. Indicated time point: sample taken at primary tumor resection. One entry per CDR3 protein, called by TCRdb with MiXCR from the 5' RACE reads. The sample contains tens of thousands of distinct CDR3 sequences, 8% of which appear only once. Sequencing used PBMCs, obtained at surgery. The source of these receptors is a male donor with early-stage non-small cell lung cancer.

This CDR3 is CASSLPRTDTQYF. The CDR3 nucleotides are TGTGCCAGCAGTTTACCCCGGACAGATACGCAGTATTTT. The chain joins TRBV12-3 or TRBV12-4 to TRBJ2-3; no clear D gene. V lost 2 bases and J lost 3, with 6 bases in between. The CDR3 runs 13 residues.

This rearrangement joins TRBV4-3 to TRBJ1-1, with 9 bases that match TRBD1. This CDR3 has 15 amino acids. CDR1 LGHNA and CDR2 YSLEER come from the germline V gene. V shed 5 bases, J shed 8 bases, and the junction held 12 bases outside the gene matches. In nucleotides, the CDR3 is TGCGCCAGCAGCATTTCCGGGACAGGGAGGGCGGAAGCTTTCTTT. As protein: CASSISGTGRAEAFF.

At least ten counts were recorded for this clonotype. The rearrangement joins TRBV29-1 to TRBJ1-3; D unclear. CDR3 length: 13 amino acids. CDR1 and CDR2 from the germline V gene are SQVTM and ANQGSEA. Trimming took off 7 bases at V and 1 base at J, with 11 bases between the two ends. The DNA of the CDR3 is TGCAGCGCACCGACACTTTCTGGAAACACCATATATTTT. Amino acids: CSAPTLSGNTIYF.

This clonotype was counted only a few times. The V gene is TRBV20-1, the J gene TRBJ2-7; 8 bases fit TRBD2. The CDR3 has 16 amino acids. In germline, CDR1 is DFQATT, CDR2 SNEGSKA (reference sequence). The ends lost 0 bases at V and 5 bases at J; junction bases unmatched: 12. CDR3 nucleotide sequence: TGCAGTGCTAGAGATGTCCCTCAAGCGGGAGACCACGAGCAGTACTTC. This codes for CSARDVPQAGDHEQYF.

This clonotype was counted at least ten times. This sequence joins TRBV20-1 and TRBJ2-1; tentative D call: TRBD2 (5 bases). CDR3 length equals 15 residues. Germline CDR1 reads DFQATT; CDR2 reads SNEGSKA (reference sequence). V gave up 8 bases and J gave up 9 bases, with 26 bases separating them. The CDR3 bases are TGCAGTCTCACTCTCGTGGCGGGTGGGCTCAGTGAGCAGTTCTTC. Its translation: CSLTLVAGGLSEQFF.

This clonotype was detected a few times. This chain connects TRBV2 to TRBJ2-7; no clear D gene. The germline V and J ends were trimmed by 8 bases and 7 bases, with 18 bases remaining between them. Germline CDR1 reads SNHLY; CDR2 reads FYNNEI. The CDR3 spans 13 residues. The CDR3 region has the DNA TGTGCCAGCGTTTATGCGGCCGTAGGGGAGCAGTACTTC. This translates into CASVYAAVGEQYF.

This clonotype was observed many times. The chain combines TRBV11-2 with TRBJ2-1, with 7 bases aligning to TRBD1. Germline loops: CDR1 SGHAT, CDR2 FQNNGV. The CDR3 covers 16 residues. V trimming: 5 bases; J trimming: 1 base; junction bases outside the gene matches: 8. The chain's CDR3 is CASSLDRDRSYNEQFF. The CDR3, as DNA: TGTGCCAGCAGCCTCGACAGGGATCGGTCCTACAATGAGCAGTTCTTC.

This clonotype has just a few counts. CDR3 region: CASSLRQPEGGYTF. In DNA, the CDR3 is TGTGCCAGCAGCCTCCGACAGCCCGAGGGCGGCTACACCTTC. V is TRBV7-2 and J is TRBJ1-2; D may be TRBD1 (5 bases). Germline V lookup: CDR1 SGHTA, CDR2 FQGNSA. The CDR3 has 14 residues. V lost 5 bases, J lost 8 bases, and 18 bases lay in between.

This clonotype came up many times. The V gene is TRBV20-1, the J gene TRBJ1-2, with D possibly matching TRBD1 (6 bases). V gave up 3 bases and J gave up 4 bases, with 12 bases separating them. The CDR3 spans 13 residues. Germline assignment: CDR1 DFQATT and CDR2 SNEGSKA (reference sequence). The DNA for the CDR3 is TGCAGTGCTAGGAGACAGGAAGGCTATGGCTACACCTTC. Its translation: CSARRQEGYGYTF.

This clonotype was counted many times. V is TRBV5-1 and J is TRBJ2-1, with 12 positions matching TRBD2. The CDR3 runs to 15 residues. The junction had 8 bases not matched to a gene; V was cut back by 5 bases and J by 8 bases. Germline lookup yields CDR1 SGHRS and CDR2 YFSETQ. The CDR3 DNA sequence: TGCGCCAGCAGTTCTAGCGGGAGGGCCTTTGATGAGCAGTTCTTC. As protein: CASSSSGRAFDEQFF.

This clonotype was recorded many times. The rearrangement links TRBV14 to TRBJ2-1; 7 bases map to TRBD1. The CDR3 is made up of 15 amino acids. Germline values: CDR1 SGHDN, CDR2 FVKESK. With V trimmed by 3 bases and J by 5 bases, 7 bases remained unmatched. In DNA form, the CDR3 reads TGTGCCAGCAGCCACTACAGGGGCCCGAACAATGAGCAGTTCTTC. It codes for CASSHYRGPNNEQFF.

This clonotype was counted many times. The J gene is TRBJ1-2, the V gene TRBV3-1, with D unclear. Trimming took 0 bases from V and 0 from J, leaving 11 bases between them. The CDR3 consists of 16 residues. The germline V gene encodes CDR1 LGHDT and CDR2 YNNKEL (reference sequence). The CDR3 DNA follows: TGTGCCAGCAGCCAAGATCTGGCAGGAGCTAACTATGGCTACACCTTC. Translated: CASSQDLAGANYGYTF.

The chain joins TRBV4-1 to TRBJ2-5; a weak D match, TRBD1 (5 bases). The germline CDR1 and CDR2 sequences are MGHRA and YSYEKL. V was pared by 1 base and J by 4 bases, with 13 bases between. The CDR3 is 15 residues long. The chain's CDR3 is CASSQVAGPVETQYF. CDR3 bases: TGCGCCAGCAGCCAAGTGGCAGGGCCGGTAGAGACCCAGTACTTC.

This clonotype has ten or more counts. J is TRBJ2-7 and V is TRBV18; TRBD1 matches at 10 bases. The germline gives CDR1 KGHSH, CDR2 LQKENI. J gave up 6 bases and V 5 bases, and 7 bases lay outside the gene matches. This CDR3 contains 14 residues. CDR3 residues: CASSIGTGASEQYF. The CDR3 nucleotides are TGTGCCAGCTCAATCGGGACAGGGGCGAGCGAGCAGTACTTC.

This clonotype was seen a few times. This chain uses TRBV4-1 with TRBJ2-7; unclear D gene. Trimming cost V 2 bases and J 5 bases, with 16 bases left between them. Germline V gene data show CDR1 as MGHRA and CDR2 as YSYEKL. The CDR3 loop spans 15 amino acids. CDR3 in amino acids: CASSQSWIRPHEQYF. CDR3 nucleotide sequence: TGCGCCAGCAGCCAATCATGGATCAGGCCCCACGAGCAGTACTTC.

This clonotype was recorded at least ten times. The V call is TRBV24-1, the J call TRBJ2-2; D perhaps matches TRBD2 (6 bases). Between the trimmed V and J ends, which lost 3 bases and 3 bases, there was a span of 10 bases. The CDR3 has 15 residues. Per the germline V gene, CDR1 is KGHDR and CDR2 is SFDVKD. CDR3 coding DNA: TGTGCCACCAGTGATCGGGGGAAGGACACCGGGGAGCTGTTTTTT. Translating it yields CATSDRGKDTGELFF.

The chain carries TRBV27 and TRBJ2-3; D call uncertain. The CDR3 sequence is 14 residues long. CDR1 and CDR2 (germline): MNHEY, SMNVEV (reference sequence). Trimming shortened V by 8 bases and J by 6 bases, and 18 bases separated the two germline ends. The CDR3 nucleotides are TGTGCCAGCCGGGTGTTGTCATTGACGGATACGCAGTATTTT. Translation: CASRVLSLTDTQYF.

This chain joins TRBV6-2 or TRBV6-3 and TRBJ2-7; TRBD2 matches 7 bases. Trimming cost V 2 bases and J 6 bases; bases outside gene matches: 10. Germline CDR1 and CDR2: MNHEY and SVGEGT. CDR3 size: 15 residues. This CDR3 reads CASSYLVGGHREQYF. The CDR3 nucleotides read TGTGCCAGCAGTTACCTTGTGGGAGGGCATCGCGAGCAGTACTTC.